The T cell receptor beta chain under discussion was sequenced for a study of STAT5B mutations in CD4+ large granular lymphocyte leukemia. Regarding the study as a whole: The CD4+ versus CD8+ T-LGLL clonality difference may reflect limited sample size.

Sequencing was at survey level. Original methodology: A productive frequency of 2.59 x 10-5 was the lowest detectable. Only in-frame clones appear in the TCRdb table, and some are missing; sequencing was by immunoSEQ multiplex PCR. V and J calls and clone size are those listed in that table; D and trimming were worked out from the DNA. Of some 30,000 clones listed, roughly 79% are singletons. For this clone: What it binds is not known.

Trimming took 0 bases from V and 3 from J; bases not matched to a gene: 11. The CDR3 spans 19 residues. The source of this sequence is a human donor in good health. The chain carries TRBV23-1 and TRBJ2-1, with 10 bases matching TRBD2. TRBV23-1 is recorded as an ORF, its role being uncertain. Sequencing was performed on CD4+ T cells from blood buffy coats. CDR3 loop: CASSQSTSSRTSGYNEQFF. For the CDR3, the DNA is TGCGCCAGCAGTCAATCAACGTCTAGCAGGACTAGCGGCTACAATGAGCAGTTCTTC.